This TCR beta chain originates from a study of vaccination effects on CD4 cells after COVID-19 (dated by TCRdb to between 2021 and 2023). Study-wide context: The ViraFEST assay stimulated PBMC with viral peptide pools and then used TCR sequencing to identify antigen-specific CD4+ T cell clonotypes by expansion. The study compared SARS-CoV-2 spike-specific CD4+ TCR repertoires before and after mRNA vaccination in COVID-19 convalescent patients and infection-naive vaccine recipients. Post-vaccine samples across the study were collected a median of 72 days after the second dose, with a range of 14 to 241. The Oncomine TCR Beta short-read assay on an Illumina iSeq 100 was used to sequence cultures from other donors in the study. About 2 million PBMC per well were cultured in IMDM with about 5.4% human AB serum, 10 IU/ml IL-2 and gentamicin, plus 10 ug/ml peptides. The full study included ten to eleven COVID-19 convalescent patients and a few SARS-CoV-2-naive healthy vaccine recipients.

V is cut back by 8 bases and J by 6 bases, with 6 bases in the junction unmatched. CDR1 and CDR2 are drawn from the germline V gene: MNHEY, SVGAGI. The CDR3 starts with the cysteine, ends with the phenylalanine, and has 13 residues. Only the CDR3 DNA stays, 39 bases, in frame from base 1. On the study overall, not on this receptor specifically: Only a small number of convalescent patients were included, and no early post-infection timepoints were available, which limited the study. In healthy vaccine recipients, vaccine-induced clones were almost all SARS-CoV-2 mono-reactive, with only 1 of 255 being cross-reactive with common cold coronaviruses. Clones induced by infection and clones induced by vaccination both contracted markedly at late timepoints after vaccination, which fits with T cell responses waning over time.

For this clone: Its antigen is not yet known. It has no much larger one-base neighbor in the sample; base qualities were not kept.

Library creation used the immunoSEQ multiplex PCR assay. DNA from the CD4+ T cells that had been cultured and isolated underwent TCR beta CDR3 sequencing. In the source study's methods: Non-productive TCR sequences were removed and reads were trimmed to the CDR3 region, keeping CDR3s of at least 7 amino acids. Antigen-specific clonotypes were identified using the MANAFEST web app by comparison of expansion in peptide wells against reference cultures. Positive clones required FDR<0.05 expansion versus reference and all other wells, odds ratio above 5, and frequency above 0.1% in two replicate wells. A clonotype was called cross-reactive if it was significantly expanded both in SARS-CoV-2 spike wells and in at least one common cold coronavirus spike condition. CDR3 similarity was assessed by Levenshtein distance with the stringdist R package, and unrooted trees were built with ape in R 3.6.1. Held by TCRdb, this immuneACCESS table contains in-frame sequences only and omits some clones. Under half of the omission traces to an unresolved V gene where checked; the cause of the rest is unknown. V, J and clone size derive from that table, while D and trimming were established from the DNA sequence. Here the sample has about 66,000 clones; roughly 80% occur a single time. Under 2.5% of the sample is in the top ten clones.

After less than eleven days of culture, CD4+ T cells were isolated with the EasySep CD4+ T cell isolation kit. Two doses of either the BNT162b2 or the mRNA-1273 mRNA SARS-CoV-2 vaccine were administered to participants. Negative nucleocapsid antibody results before and after vaccination confirmed that the healthy vaccine recipients had no prior SARS-CoV-2 infection. Half of the culture medium was replaced with fresh IL-2-containing medium on days 3 and 7. Unless otherwise noted, each peptide stimulation condition was cultured in triplicate wells. Using Ficoll-Paque Plus gradient centrifugation, PBMC were separated from whole blood and then either used fresh or cryopreserved at -140C. The QIAamp micro DNA kit was used to extract genomic DNA from the cultured CD4+ T cells.

The chain was built from TRBV6-5 and TRBJ1-2; 10 bases in the junction line up with TRBD1. The material was CD4+ T cells from PBMCs cultured without peptide, obtained after COVID-19 vaccination. The TCR originated in a human donor who received a COVID-19 vaccine. CDR3 loop: CASALGTGDGYTF. In nucleotide form, the sequence is TGTGCCAGCGCTCTTGGGACAGGGGATGGCTACACCTTC.